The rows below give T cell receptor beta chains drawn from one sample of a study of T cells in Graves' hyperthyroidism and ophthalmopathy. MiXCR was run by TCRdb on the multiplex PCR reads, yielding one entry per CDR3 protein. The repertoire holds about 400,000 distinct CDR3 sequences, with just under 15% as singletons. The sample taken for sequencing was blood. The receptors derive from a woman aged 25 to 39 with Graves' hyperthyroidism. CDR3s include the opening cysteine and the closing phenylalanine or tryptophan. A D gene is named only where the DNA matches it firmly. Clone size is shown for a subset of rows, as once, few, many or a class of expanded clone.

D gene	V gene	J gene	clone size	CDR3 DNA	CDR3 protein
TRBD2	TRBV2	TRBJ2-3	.	TGTGCCAGCACCGGGACTAGCGGGATCATAGGAGATACGCAGTATTTT	CASTGTSGIIGDTQYF
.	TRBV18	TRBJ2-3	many	TGTGCCAGCTCACCCCAACCGATGGCAGATACGCAGTATTTT	CASSPQPMADTQYF
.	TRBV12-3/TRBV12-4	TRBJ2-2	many	TGTGCCAGCAGTTTAGATGGGGTCCCCGGGGAGCTGTTTTTT	CASSLDGVPGELFF
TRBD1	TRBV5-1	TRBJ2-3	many	TGCGCCAGCAGCCTATCCGGGACAGATTCAGATACGCAGTATTTT	CASSLSGTDSDTQYF
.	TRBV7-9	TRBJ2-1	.	TGTGCCAGCAGCCCCGGGGGACGAAGCAATGAGCAGTTCTTC	CASSPGGRSNEQFF
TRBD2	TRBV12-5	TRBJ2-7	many	TGTGCTAGTGGTTTGACAGTGACAGACCCGGGACTAGCGGGAGTCATCCCTTCCTACGAGCAGTACTTC	CASGLTVTDPGLAGVIPSYEQYF
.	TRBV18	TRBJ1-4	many	TGTGCCAGCTCAAGGGCAGGTCCCCCAACTAATGAAAAACTGTTTTTT	CASSRAGPPTNEKLFF
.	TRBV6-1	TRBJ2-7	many	TGTGCCAGCAGTGCCCTTTGGGAGCAGTACTTC	CASSALWEQYF
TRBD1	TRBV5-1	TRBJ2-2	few	TGCGCCAGCAGCGATTCAGGACAGGGTGGTACCGGGGAGCTGTTTTTT	CASSDSGQGGTGELFF
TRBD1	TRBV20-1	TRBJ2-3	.	TGCAGTGCGACTCCAGGGGGTACGCAGTATTTT	CSATPGGTQYF
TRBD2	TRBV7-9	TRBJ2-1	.	TGTGCCAGCAGCTTAACTAGCGGGAGTTGGAATGAGCAGTTCTTC	CASSLTSGSWNEQFF
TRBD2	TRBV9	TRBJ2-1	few	TGTGCCAGCAGCGTAGAAGCGGGAGGCCGCAATGAGCAGTTCTTC	CASSVEAGGRNEQFF
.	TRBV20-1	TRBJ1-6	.	TGCAGTGCTGGGGGGACCCGGGATTCACCCCTCCACTTT	CSAGGTRDSPLHF
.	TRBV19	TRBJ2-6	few	TGTGCCAGCCTAGGTGTCGCTGGGGCCAACGTCCTGACTTTC	CASLGVAGANVLTF
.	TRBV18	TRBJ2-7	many	TGTGCCAGCTCACCAGACGGGTTGTCGGAGCAGTACTTC	CASSPDGLSEQYF
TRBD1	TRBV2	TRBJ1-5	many	TGTGCCAGCGGACAGGGCGGCAATCAGCCCCAGCATTTT	CASGQGGNQPQHF
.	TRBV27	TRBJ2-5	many	TGTGCCAGCAGTTTTATGGGGGACCAAGAGACCCAGTACTTC	CASSFMGDQETQYF
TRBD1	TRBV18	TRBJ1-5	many	TGTGCCAGCTCACCAAAAGCCGGGACAGGGTATAATCAGCCCCAGCATTTT	CASSPKAGTGYNQPQHF
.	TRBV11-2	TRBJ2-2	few	TGTGCCAGCAGACCTGTTAACGGTCCCGGGGAGCTGTTTTTT	CASRPVNGPGELFF
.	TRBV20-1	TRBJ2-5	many	TGCAGTGCTAGAGATGAGGAGGGAGAATCAGAGACCCAGTACTTC	CSARDEEGESETQYF
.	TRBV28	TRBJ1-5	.	TGTGCCAGCAGTTTTTGGTCGGGTGGGAATCAGCCCCAGCATTTT	CASSFWSGGNQPQHF
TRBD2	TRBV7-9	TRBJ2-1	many	TGTGCCAGCAGCTTAGCGAGGAGCGGGAGAGGTGAGCAGTTCTTC	CASSLARSGRGEQFF
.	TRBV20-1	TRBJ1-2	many	TGCAGTCAAGGGCAGGGGAGCACCTATGGCTACACCTTC	CSQGQGSTYGYTF
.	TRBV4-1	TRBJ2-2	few	TGCGCCAGCAGCCAAGGGGAGTACACCGGGGAGCTGTTTTTT	CASSQGEYTGELFF